This T cell receptor beta chain was captured by sequencing in a study of T cells in localized non-small cell lung cancer. Findings and caveats of the study: An association was observed between higher blood T cell density and longer overall survival. Across samples, adjacent lung featured a median roughly 60 of the top 100 tumor clones.

About this clone itself: Its antigen is currently unknown.

The CDR3 sequence is 19 residues long. The V segment lost 4 bases and the J segment 1 base; nucleotides outside the gene matches: 17. The germline CDR1 and CDR2 sequences are MNHEY and SMNVEV (reference sequence). Clones were read by immunoSEQ multiplex PCR, and TCRdb kept only the in-frame ones, dropping some. The sample lists some 20,000 clones; less than 95% were seen once. The sample here was peripheral blood, taken before any cancer treatment. The TCR comes from a woman aged 35 to 70 with stage I lung adenocarcinoma. The V and J genes are TRBV27 and TRBJ2-7, with 9 bases identical to TRBD2. The CDR3 DNA follows: TGTGCCAGCAGTTCAGGCCGACTAGCGGAAATGACAGGATCCTACGAGCAGTACTTC. This gives the protein CASSSGRLAEMTGSYEQYF.